By its share, the clone carrying this TCR beta chain is medium-sized (0.01 to 0.1%). The sample belongs to a study of T-cell memory formation after mild COVID-19. TCRdb re-called the 5' RACE reads through MiXCR, storing one row per CDR3 protein. Of about 560,000 distinct CDR3 sequences in the sample, around 16% are singletons; the top ten hold about 8.1%. Sequencing was carried out using PBMCs or a T cell subset sorted from them (not recorded which). The clonotype was recovered from an adult woman who had mild COVID-19 (a few samples of this study predate the infection). Cell type and time point are not known.

The CDR3 sequence is CASSLLGLASNTGELFF. CDR3 coding DNA: TGCGCCAGCAGCCTCCTCGGACTAGCGTCGAACACCGGGGAGCTGTTTTTT. This chain joins TRBV4-1 and TRBJ2-2, with TRBD2 matching 9 bases. Germline trimming cut 4 bases from V and 0 bases from J; bases unmatched to any gene: 6. Germline V gene lookup returns CDR1 MGHRA and CDR2 YSYEKL. This CDR3 region has 17 residues.